The clone carrying this T cell receptor (beta chain) was counted between two and nine times. What it binds is not known. The data belong to a study of CD8 T cells in ankylosing spondylitis. Notes on the study in general: Disease-linked clones reportedly concentrated significantly in matched ankylosing spondylitis synovial fluid. CD8+ by phenotype, disease-linked clones were relatively rare in peripheral blood.

V lost 6 bases and J lost 6; bases outside the gene matches: 6. This CDR3 comprises 13 residues. Germline V gives CDR1 SQVTM, CDR2 ANQGSEA. TCR beta libraries were made by quantitative 5'-RACE with molecular barcodes. TCRdb used MiXCR to reprocess the 5' RACE reads, holding one entry per CDR3 protein. The sample contains 350,000 to 450,000 distinct CDR3 sequences, about 20% of which appear only once. The genes are TRBV29-1 and TRBJ2-1, with 9 bases matching TRBD1. Sequencing input: blood, either unsorted or a sorted T cell fraction (not recorded which). This receptor was taken from a male donor with ankylosing spondylitis or in good health (not recorded which). The CDR3 loop is CSVAGTGTNEQFF. The CDR3 DNA reads as TGCAGCGTCGCCGGGACAGGGACCAATGAGCAGTTCTTC.